This TCR beta chain was identified during a study of blood T cell repertoires in COVID-19. This CDR3 contains 15 residues. The germline V and J ends were trimmed by 8 bases and 2 bases, with 19 bases remaining between them. CDR1 and CDR2 from the germline V gene are SGHRS and YFSETQ. Profiled with immunoSEQ multiplex PCR; TCRdb holds only in-frame clones, not every one. The sample has about 190,000 clones, around 82% seen once. The chain has TRBV5-1 and TRBJ2-5; D might be TRBD2 (6 bases). This TCR derives from a woman between 50 and 59 years old with acute COVID-19. The sample consisted of PBMCs or T cells enriched from blood (not recorded which). The CDR3 spells CASRIGTGSQETQYF. As DNA, the CDR3 is TGCGCCAGTAGGATTGGGACTGGATCACAAGAGACCCAGTACTTC.